These T cell receptor beta chains were read from a single sample in a study of T-cell memory formation after mild COVID-19. Each CDR3 protein gets one entry after TCRdb re-called the 5' RACE reads with MiXCR. Of 350,000 or so distinct CDR3 sequences in the sample, roughly 19% were seen once. Material for sequencing was PBMCs or a T cell subset sorted from them (not recorded which). Receptors originate from a man younger than 35 who had mild COVID-19 (a few samples of this study predate the infection). Cell type and time point are not known. The CDR3 runs from the conserved cysteine through the conserved F or W. D genes are given only for firm matches. For some rows the clone size is stated as once, few or many, or as a class when expanded; others skip it.

size	D	V	J	CDR3	DNA
few	TRBD1	TRBV4-3	TRBJ1-1	CASSRYPGQGDFEAFF	TGCGCCAGCAGCCGGTATCCGGGACAGGGGGATTTTGAAGCTTTCTTT
few	TRBD2	TRBV10-3	TRBJ2-5	CAISGTSGGPLATQYF	TGTGCCATCAGCGGGACTAGCGGGGGTCCATTAGCGACCCAGTACTTC
NA	TRBD1	TRBV5-6	TRBJ1-1	CASSLVGEGTGLEAFF	TGTGCCAGCAGCTTGGTCGGGGAAGGGACAGGGCTGGAAGCTTTCTTT
NA	TRBD2	TRBV4-2	TRBJ2-1	CASSHTSDLSSYNEQFF	TGTGCCAGCAGCCACACTAGCGACTTGAGCTCCTACAATGAGCAGTTCTTC
NA	NA	TRBV5-1	TRBJ2-1	CASSLQRRGQQFF	TGCGCCAGCAGCTTGCAACGGCGGGGGCAGCAGTTCTTC
few	NA	TRBV24-1	TRBJ2-6	CATSEGDRRSTGANVLTF	TGTGCCACCAGTGAGGGGGACCGGCGGAGCACTGGGGCCAACGTCCTGACTTTC
many	NA	TRBV24-1	TRBJ1-2	CATSVDRAYGYTF	TGTGCCACCAGTGTAGACAGAGCCTATGGCTACACCTTC
NA	TRBD2	TRBV10-3	TRBJ2-3	CAISESEWGGTDTQYF	TGTGCCATCAGTGAGTCTGAATGGGGAGGGACAGATACGCAGTATTTT
few	NA	TRBV7-9	TRBJ2-5	CASSLRGYQETQYF	TGTGCCAGCAGCTTAAGGGGGTACCAAGAGACCCAGTACTTC
NA	NA	TRBV4-1	TRBJ2-1	CASSPRTERYNEQFF	TGCGCCAGCAGCCCCAGGACAGAAAGATACAATGAGCAGTTCTTC
few	NA	TRBV7-9	TRBJ2-2	CASSLSQSTGELFF	TGTGCCAGCAGCTTGAGTCAGTCCACCGGGGAGCTGTTTTTT
few	TRBD2	TRBV7-8	TRBJ2-5	CASSLRGDQETQYF	TGTGCCAGCAGCTTACGGGGGGACCAAGAGACCCAGTACTTC
many	NA	TRBV11-2	TRBJ2-5	CASSSGGSSAQETQYF	TGTGCCAGCAGCTCCGGGGGCTCTAGCGCACAAGAGACCCAGTACTTC
NA	NA	TRBV28	TRBJ2-3	CASSGGQSTDTQYF	TGTGCCAGCAGTGGGGGGCAGAGCACAGATACGCAGTATTTT
NA	NA	TRBV6-6	TRBJ1-5	CASSYYLGSNQPQHF	TGTGCCAGCAGTTACTATCTGGGGAGCAATCAGCCCCAGCATTTT
few	NA	TRBV5-5	TRBJ2-6	CASTTSGFGANVLTF	TGTGCCAGCACCACGTCCGGGTTCGGGGCCAACGTCCTGACTTTC
few	TRBD1	TRBV29-1	TRBJ1-1	CSAVPIRTGQMNTEAFF	TGCAGCGCCGTACCGATCCGGACGGGACAGATGAACACTGAAGCTTTCTTT
NA	NA	TRBV4-1	TRBJ1-1	CASSQESETEAFF	TGCGCCAGCAGCCAAGAGTCGGAGACTGAAGCTTTCTTT
few	TRBD2	TRBV4-1	TRBJ2-2	CASSPGGATGELFF	TGCGCCAGCAGCCCCGGGGGGGCGACCGGGGAGCTGTTTTTT
few	NA	TRBV10-2	TRBJ1-1	CASSESEVGEAFF	TGCGCCAGCAGTGAGTCTGAGGTGGGTGAAGCTTTCTTT
few	TRBD2	TRBV11-1	TRBJ2-1	CASSNGLASSYNEQFF	TGTGCCAGCAGCAATGGACTAGCGAGCTCCTACAATGAGCAGTTCTTC
few	NA	TRBV7-9	TRBJ1-1	CASSLAGGGLDTEAFF	TGTGCCAGCAGCTTAGCTGGGGGGGGGCTTGACACTGAAGCTTTCTTT
NA	NA	TRBV7-7	TRBJ2-1	CASSSNYRDEQFF	TGTGCCAGCAGCTCGAACTACCGGGATGAGCAGTTCTTC
few	TRBD1	TRBV7-6	TRBJ1-1	CASSALQGLNTEAFF	TGTGCCAGCAGCGCCTTACAGGGGTTGAACACTGAAGCTTTCTTT
NA	TRBD2	TRBV5-1	TRBJ2-7	CASSPAGGEQYF	TGCGCCAGCAGCCCGGCGGGGGGGGAGCAGTACTTC
few	NA	TRBV29-1	TRBJ2-2	CSVRAPSGELFF	TGCAGCGTTCGGGCCCCGTCCGGGGAGCTGTTTTTT
NA	TRBD1	TRBV4-1	TRBJ2-2	CASSHNRGRAGELFF	TGCGCCAGCAGCCACAACAGGGGTAGGGCCGGGGAGCTGTTTTTT
once	NA	TRBV7-6	TRBJ2-5	CASNHIRYRGYRETQYF	TGTGCCAGCAACCACATCCGGTACAGAGGATACAGGGAGACCCAGTACTTC
NA	NA	TRBV29-1	TRBJ1-4	CSVGTPRGGANEKLFF	TGCAGCGTCGGGACCCCCAGGGGAGGAGCTAATGAAAAACTGTTTTTT
few	NA	TRBV6-6	TRBJ1-2	CASSSDSRSF	TGTGCCAGCTCCTCGGACAGCAGAAGCTTC
few	NA	TRBV2	TRBJ2-3	CASSDESTDTQYF	TGTGCCAGCAGTGATGAAAGCACAGATACGCAGTATTTT
NA	NA	TRBV20-1	TRBJ2-4	CSARDALAKNIQYF	TGCAGTGCTAGAGATGCGTTAGCCAAAAACATTCAGTACTTC
NA	TRBD1	TRBV4-2	TRBJ2-2	CASSPSQGQGELFF	TGTGCCAGCAGCCCCTCACAGGGGCAAGGGGAGCTGTTTTTT
NA	TRBD1	TRBV4-1	TRBJ2-3	CASRGRTGGADTQYF	TGCGCCAGCAGAGGAAGGACAGGGGGCGCGGATACGCAGTATTTT
few	NA	TRBV10-3	TRBJ1-1	CAISNSPNTEAFF	TGTGCCATCAGTAACAGCCCGAACACTGAAGCTTTCTTT
NA	NA	TRBV3-1	TRBJ1-1	CASSQGAIRNTEAFF	TGTGCCAGCAGCCAAGGAGCGATCAGGAACACTGAAGCTTTCTTT
NA	TRBD2	TRBV6-4	TRBJ2-1	CASSVAGGFNEQFF	TGTGCCAGCAGTGTAGCGGGGGGCTTCAATGAGCAGTTCTTC
few	NA	TRBV5-6	TRBJ2-3	CASSLSPLSTDTQYF	TGTGCCAGCAGCTTGTCTCCCCTCAGCACAGATACGCAGTATTTT
few	TRBD1	TRBV4-1	TRBJ2-7	CASSQDWAGGYEQYF	TGCGCCAGCAGCCAAGATTGGGCAGGGGGCTACGAGCAGTACTTC
NA	TRBD1	TRBV20-1	TRBJ2-1	CSAIDRGNEQFF	TGCAGTGCTATCGACAGGGGTAATGAGCAGTTCTTC